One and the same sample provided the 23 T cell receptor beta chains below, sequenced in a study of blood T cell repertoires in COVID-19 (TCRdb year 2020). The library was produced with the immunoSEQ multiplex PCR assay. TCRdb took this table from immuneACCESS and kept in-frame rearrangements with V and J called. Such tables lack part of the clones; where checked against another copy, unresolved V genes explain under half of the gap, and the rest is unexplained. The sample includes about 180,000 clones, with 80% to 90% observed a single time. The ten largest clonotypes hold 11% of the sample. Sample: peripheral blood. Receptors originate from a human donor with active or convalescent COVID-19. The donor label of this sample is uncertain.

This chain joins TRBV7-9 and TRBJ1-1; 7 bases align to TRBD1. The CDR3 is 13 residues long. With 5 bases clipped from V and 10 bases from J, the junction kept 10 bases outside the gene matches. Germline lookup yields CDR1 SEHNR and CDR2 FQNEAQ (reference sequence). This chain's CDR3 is CASSRQGRPGAFF. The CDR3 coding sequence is TGTGCCAGCAGCCGACAGGGTAGGCCGGGAGCTTTCTTT.

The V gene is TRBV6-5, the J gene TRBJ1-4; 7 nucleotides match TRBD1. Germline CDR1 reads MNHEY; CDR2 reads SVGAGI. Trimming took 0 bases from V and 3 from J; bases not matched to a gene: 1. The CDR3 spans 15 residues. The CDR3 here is CASSYSTGPNEKLFF. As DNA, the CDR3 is TGTGCCAGCAGTTACTCGACAGGGCCTAATGAAAAACTGTTTTTT.

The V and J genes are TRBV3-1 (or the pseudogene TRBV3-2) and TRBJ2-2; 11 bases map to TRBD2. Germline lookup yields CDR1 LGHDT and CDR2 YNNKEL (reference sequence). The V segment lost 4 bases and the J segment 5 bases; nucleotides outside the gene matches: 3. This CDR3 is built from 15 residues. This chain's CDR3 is CASSPGTSGTGELFF. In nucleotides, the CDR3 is TGTGCCAGCAGCCCCGGGACTAGCGGTACCGGGGAGCTGTTTTTT.

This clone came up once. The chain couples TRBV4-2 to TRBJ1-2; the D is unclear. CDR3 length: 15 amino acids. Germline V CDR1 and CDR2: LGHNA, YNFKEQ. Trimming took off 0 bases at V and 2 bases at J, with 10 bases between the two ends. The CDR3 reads CASSQDSGGNYGYTF. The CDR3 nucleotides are TGTGCCAGCAGCCAAGACAGTGGAGGGAACTATGGCTACACCTTC.

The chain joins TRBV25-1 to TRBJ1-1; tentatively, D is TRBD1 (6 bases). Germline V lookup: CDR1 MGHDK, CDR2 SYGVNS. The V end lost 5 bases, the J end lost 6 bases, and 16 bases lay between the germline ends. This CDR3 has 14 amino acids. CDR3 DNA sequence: TGTGCCAGCAGTAAGGGGGGGGGTTTCGCTGAAGCTTTCTTT. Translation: CASSKGGGFAEAFF.

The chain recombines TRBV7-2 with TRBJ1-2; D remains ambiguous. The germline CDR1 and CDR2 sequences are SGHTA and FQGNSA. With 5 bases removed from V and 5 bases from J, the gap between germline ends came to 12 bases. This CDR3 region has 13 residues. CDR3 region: CASSLLRGYGYTF. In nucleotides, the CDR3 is TGTGCCAGCAGCCTCTTGAGAGGATATGGCTACACCTTC. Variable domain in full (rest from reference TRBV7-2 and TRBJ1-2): GAGVSQSPSNKVTEKGKDVELRCDPISGHTALYWYRQSLGQGLEFLIYFQGNSAPDKSGLPSDRFSAERTGGSVSTLTIQRTQQEDSAVYLCASSLLRGYGYTFGSGTRLTVV.

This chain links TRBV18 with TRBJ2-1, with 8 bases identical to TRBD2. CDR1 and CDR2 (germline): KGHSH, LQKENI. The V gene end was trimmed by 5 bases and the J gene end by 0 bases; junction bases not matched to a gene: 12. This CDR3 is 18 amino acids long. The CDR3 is CASSASSGGRGSYNEQFF. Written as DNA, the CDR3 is TGTGCCAGCTCAGCCTCGAGCGGGGGACGTGGCTCCTACAATGAGCAGTTCTTC.

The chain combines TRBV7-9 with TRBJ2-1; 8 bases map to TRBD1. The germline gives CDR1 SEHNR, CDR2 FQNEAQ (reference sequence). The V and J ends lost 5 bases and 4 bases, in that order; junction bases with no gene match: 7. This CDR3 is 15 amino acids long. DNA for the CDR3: TGTGCCAGCAGCCCGGACAGGGCGGGATACAATGAGCAGTTCTTC. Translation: CASSPDRAGYNEQFF.

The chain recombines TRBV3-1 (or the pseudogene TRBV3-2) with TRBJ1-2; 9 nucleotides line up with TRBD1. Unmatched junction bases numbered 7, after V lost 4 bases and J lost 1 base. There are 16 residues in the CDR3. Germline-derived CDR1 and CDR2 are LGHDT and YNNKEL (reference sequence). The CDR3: CASSRKGDRDNYGYTF. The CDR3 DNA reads TGTGCCAGCAGCCGAAAAGGGGACAGGGATAACTATGGCTACACCTTC.

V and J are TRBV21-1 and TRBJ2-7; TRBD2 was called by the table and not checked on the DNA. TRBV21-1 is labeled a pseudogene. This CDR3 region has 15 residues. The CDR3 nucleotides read TGTGCCAGCATCTCCACCGAGGGAGACTCCTACGAGCAGTACTTC. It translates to CASISTEGDSYEQYF.

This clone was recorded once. Here the CDR3 reads CASSSTGGALETQYF. CDR3 DNA sequence: TGTGCCAGCTCGTCAACCGGGGGGGCTCTGGAGACCCAGTACTTC. The chain is built from TRBV11-3 and TRBJ2-5; 8 nucleotides line up with TRBD2. The V and J ends lost 8 bases and 5 bases, in that order; junction bases with no gene match: 13. Germline values: CDR1 SGHNT, CDR2 YENEEA. The CDR3 loop spans 15 amino acids.

CDR3 in DNA: TGTGCCAGCAGCCCCCCGGACACGAGCTCCTACGAGCAGTACTTC. Amino acid sequence: CASSPPDTSSYEQYF. V is TRBV5-4 and J is TRBJ2-7; tentative D call: TRBD1 (5 bases). CDR3 length equals 15 residues. Trimming shortened V by 4 bases and J by 0 bases, and 14 bases separated the two germline ends. The germline V gene encodes CDR1 SGHNT and CDR2 YYREEE (reference sequence).

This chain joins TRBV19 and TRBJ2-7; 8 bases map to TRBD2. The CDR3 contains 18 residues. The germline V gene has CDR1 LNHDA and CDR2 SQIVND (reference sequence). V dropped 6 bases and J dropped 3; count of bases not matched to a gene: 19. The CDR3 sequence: CASRSRREGLAGFYEQYF. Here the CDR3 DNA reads TGTGCCAGTAGGTCCCGACGGGAGGGTCTAGCGGGCTTCTACGAGCAGTACTTC.

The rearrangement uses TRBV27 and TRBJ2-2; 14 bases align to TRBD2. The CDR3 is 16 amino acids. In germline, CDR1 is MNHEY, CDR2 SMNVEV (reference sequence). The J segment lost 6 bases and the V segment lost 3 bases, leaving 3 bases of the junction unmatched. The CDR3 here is CASSFRLAGGPGELFF. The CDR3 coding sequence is TGTGCCAGCAGTTTCAGACTAGCGGGAGGGCCCGGGGAGCTGTTTTTT.

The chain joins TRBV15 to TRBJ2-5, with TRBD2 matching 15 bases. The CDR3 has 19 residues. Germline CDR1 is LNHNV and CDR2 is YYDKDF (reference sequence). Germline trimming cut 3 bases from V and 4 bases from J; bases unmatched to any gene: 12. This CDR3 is CATSSGRTSGGARGETQYF. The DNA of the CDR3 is TGTGCCACCAGCAGCGGAAGGACTAGCGGGGGGGCCAGGGGAGAGACCCAGTACTTC.

Here the CDR3 DNA reads TGCGCCAGCAGCTTGGTGGATTTCGGGGGCACTGAAGCTTTCTTT. This codes for CASSLVDFGGTEAFF. The V call is TRBV5-1, the J call TRBJ1-1; TRBD1 might be the D (5 bases). This CDR3 is built from 15 residues. CDR1 and CDR2 (germline): SGHRS, YFSETQ. With 0 bases removed from V and 4 bases from J, the gap between germline ends came to 13 bases.

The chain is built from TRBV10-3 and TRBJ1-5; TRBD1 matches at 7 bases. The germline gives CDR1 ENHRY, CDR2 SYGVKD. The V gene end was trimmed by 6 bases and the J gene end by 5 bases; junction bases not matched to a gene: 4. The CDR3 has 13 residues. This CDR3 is CAIRDRTYQPQHF. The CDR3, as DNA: TGTGCCATCAGGGACAGGACATATCAGCCCCAGCATTTT.

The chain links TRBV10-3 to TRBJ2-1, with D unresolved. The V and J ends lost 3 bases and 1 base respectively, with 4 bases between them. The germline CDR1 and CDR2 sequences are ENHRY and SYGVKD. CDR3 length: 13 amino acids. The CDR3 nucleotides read TGTGCCATCAGTGAAGAGTCCTACAATGAGCAGTTCTTC. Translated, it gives CAISEESYNEQFF.

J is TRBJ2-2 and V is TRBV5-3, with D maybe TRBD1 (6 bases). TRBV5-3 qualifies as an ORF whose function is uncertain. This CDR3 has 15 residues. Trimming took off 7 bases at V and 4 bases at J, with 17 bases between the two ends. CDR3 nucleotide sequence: TGTGCCAGATATAACAGGGATAAGGGCACCGGGGAGCTGTTTTTT. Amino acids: CARYNRDKGTGELFF.

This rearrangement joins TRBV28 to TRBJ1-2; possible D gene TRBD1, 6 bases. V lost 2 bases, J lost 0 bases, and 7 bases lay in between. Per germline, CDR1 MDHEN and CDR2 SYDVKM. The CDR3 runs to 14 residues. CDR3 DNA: TGTGCCAGCAGTTTAGGGGGCCCTAACTATGGCTACACCTTC. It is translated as CASSLGGPNYGYTF.

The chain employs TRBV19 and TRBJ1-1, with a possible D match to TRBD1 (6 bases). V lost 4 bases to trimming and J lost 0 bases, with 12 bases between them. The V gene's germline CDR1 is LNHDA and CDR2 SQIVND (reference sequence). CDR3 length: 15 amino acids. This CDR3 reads CASSKNDRMNTEAFF. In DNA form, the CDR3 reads TGTGCCAGTAGTAAAAATGACAGGATGAACACTGAAGCTTTCTTT.

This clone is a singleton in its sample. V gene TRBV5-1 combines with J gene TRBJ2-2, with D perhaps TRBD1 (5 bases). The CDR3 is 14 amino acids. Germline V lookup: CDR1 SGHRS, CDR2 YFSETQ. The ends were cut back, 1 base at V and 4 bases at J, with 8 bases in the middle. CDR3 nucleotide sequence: TGCGCCAGCAGCTTGACAGGTCCCACCGGGGAGCTGTTTTTT. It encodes CASSLTGPTGELFF.

The CDR3 sequence is CASSDPGGIETQYF. CDR3 bases: TGCGCCAGCAGTGATCCAGGGGGGATCGAGACCCAGTACTTC. The chain carries TRBV5-1 and TRBJ2-5, with D tentatively TRBD1 (7 bases). Germline CDR1 and CDR2: SGHRS and YFSETQ. With 5 bases removed from V and 5 bases from J, the gap between germline ends came to 16 bases. CDR3 size: 14 residues.